Following are 10 T cell receptor beta chains from one sample sequenced in a study of T-cell reconstitution after alpha-beta-depleted transplantation in children (dated by TCRdb to 2016 to 2017). The treatment or condition label on this specimen signifies: allogeneic hematopoietic cell transplantation with graft depleted of TCRalphabeta T cells and CD19 B cells. The method behind the library was PCR. The reads were generated on an Illumina HiSeq 2500. TCR libraries were prepared with molecular barcoding, using unique molecular identifiers to normalize TCRbeta repertoire quantification. The public sequencing data were trimmed at Q25 with fastp and processed into clonotypes with MiXCR by TCRdb, which kept only in-frame beta chains. Entries are consolidated by CDR3 protein sequence, retaining the most common genes and DNA. Here the sample has more than 100,000 distinct CDR3 sequences; roughly 23% occur a single time. Over 9.5% of the sample lies in the top ten.

This sample comprised PBMCs, mostly from graft donor cells, obtained 180 days after TCRalphabeta/CD19-depleted stem cell transplant. The receptors were gathered from a male patient aged 2 to 9 who had a stem cell transplant for chronic granulomatous disease, so the T cells may come from the graft donor.

This clonotype has at least ten counts. This chain connects TRBV6-1 to TRBJ2-3, with TRBD2 as a possible D gene (6 bases). The germline V gene encodes CDR1 MNHNS and CDR2 SASEGT. This CDR3 has 16 residues. Trimming stripped 6 bases from V and 1 base from J, with 17 bases between. The CDR3 DNA sequence: TGTGCCAGCAGCCTACTACTAGGAGGGGGCACAGATACGCAGTATTTT. Translated: CASSLLLGGGTDTQYF.

This clonotype was counted a few times. The chain employs TRBV12-3 or TRBV12-4 and TRBJ1-2; D gene ambiguous. Trimming pared 8 bases from V and 4 bases from J, leaving 11 bases between. The CDR3 runs 12 residues. The CDR3 is CASPEGSYGYTF. CDR3 sequence (DNA): TGTGCCAGCCCGGAGGGTAGCTATGGCTACACCTTC.

V usage is TRBV18 and J usage is TRBJ2-3; D gene unclear. V was cut by 5 bases and J by 2 bases, with 8 bases left in between. Germline CDR1 is KGHSH and CDR2 is LQKENI. This CDR3 spans 13 amino acids. The CDR3 sequence: CASSSVITDTQYF. CDR3 bases: TGTGCCAGCTCATCGGTGATCACAGATACGCAGTATTTT.

This clonotype was found a few times. This chain joins TRBV6-1 and TRBJ1-3; unclear D gene. V lost 7 bases to trimming and J lost 0 bases, with 10 bases between them. Germline CDR1 reads MNHNS; CDR2 reads SASEGT. The CDR3 length is 14 residues. CDR3: CASIHGRSGNTIYF. The CDR3 DNA is TGTGCCAGCATACACGGACGCTCTGGAAACACCATATATTTT.

The sample holds many counts of this clonotype. The chain links TRBV9 to TRBJ2-1; 10 bases line up with TRBD2. CDR1 and CDR2 from the germline V gene are SGDLS and YYNGEE. The CDR3 totals 19 residues. The V and J ends lost 4 bases and 0 bases, in that order; junction bases with no gene match: 13. As DNA, the CDR3 is TGTGCCAGCAGCTTTGGACTAGCGGTCAAGAGGAGCTCCTACAATGAGCAGTTCTTC. This translates into CASSFGLAVKRSSYNEQFF.

At least ten counts were recorded for this clonotype. This chain joins TRBV20-1 and TRBJ2-3; the D is unclear. The CDR3 is 13 amino acids. The V end was cut by 2 bases, the J end by 2 bases, with 8 bases between. Germline assignment: CDR1 DFQATT and CDR2 SNEGSKA (reference sequence). CDR3 sequence: CSARQRNTDTQYF. The DNA for the CDR3 is TGCAGTGCTAGACAACGGAACACAGATACGCAGTATTTT.

The chain is built from TRBV20-1 and TRBJ2-7; 8 bases match TRBD2. This CDR3 is built from 16 residues. The trim removed 0 bases at V and 4 bases at J, leaving 11 bases unmatched. The germline V gene encodes CDR1 DFQATT and CDR2 SNEGSKA (reference sequence). The CDR3 protein is CSARDVTSVWGYEQYF. DNA of the CDR3: TGCAGTGCTAGAGATGTGACTAGCGTCTGGGGTTACGAGCAGTACTTC.

This clonotype was seen repeatedly, ten times or more. This sequence joins TRBV20-1 and TRBJ1-6; no reliable D call. Trimming cost V 7 bases and J 0 bases, with 7 bases left between them. In germline, CDR1 is DFQATT, CDR2 SNEGSKA (reference sequence). The CDR3 runs to 13 residues. In DNA form, the CDR3 reads TGCAGTGTACAGAGCTCCTATAATTCACCCCTCCACTTT. Its translation is CSVQSSYNSPLHF.

The V and J genes are TRBV5-1 and TRBJ2-5; 7 nucleotides align to TRBD2. This CDR3 is 15 amino acids long. V lost 0 bases and J lost 3; bases outside the gene matches: 5. Germline V gene lookup returns CDR1 SGHRS and CDR2 YFSETQ. The CDR3 nucleotides read TGCGCCAGCAGCTTGGCCCCCGGGGGGAAAGAGACCCAGTACTTC. Residues: CASSLAPGGKETQYF.

This clonotype was observed a single time. The CDR3 sequence is CASGYRYNEQFF. In DNA form, the CDR3 reads TGTGCCAGCGGATACAGGTACAATGAGCAGTTCTTC. The chain joins TRBV28 to TRBJ2-1, with TRBD1 as a possible D gene (5 bases). Trimming took 8 bases from V and 4 from J, leaving 9 bases between them. Germline CDR1 reads MDHEN; CDR2 reads SYDVKM. CDR3 size: 12 residues.